What follows are 5 T cell receptor beta chains derived from one specimen sequenced in a study of T cell responses to AZD1222 COVID-19 vaccine. Libraries were prepared by immunoSEQ multiplex PCR; TCRdb keeps only in-frame clonotypes and omits some of them. The repertoire has approximately 70,000 clones, approximately 89% of them found once; the top ten carry more than 8.5%. Here the sequenced sample was peripheral blood, taken 28 days after the second dose of the MenACWY control vaccine. The origin of the receptors is an adult who received the MenACWY meningococcal vaccine as a control.

V is TRBV7-9 and J is TRBJ1-2; D is ambiguous. This CDR3 has 12 residues. With 1 base removed from V and 8 bases from J, the gap between germline ends came to 8 bases. Germline V lookup: CDR1 SEHNR, CDR2 FQNEAQ (reference sequence). The CDR3 sequence: CASSLDRLGYTF. CDR3 DNA sequence: TGTGCCAGCAGCTTAGATAGGTTGGGCTACACCTTC. Using reference TRBV7-9 and TRBJ1-2 for the parts outside the CDR3, the full variable domain is DTGVSQNPRHKITKRGQNVTFRCDPISEHNRLYWYRQTLGQGPEFLTYFQNEAQLEKSRLLSDRFSAERPKGSFSTLEIQRTEQGDSAMYLCASSLDRLGYTFGSGTRLTVV.

For this clone: The identical CDR3 is also encoded by other nucleotide sequences in the sample. The V gene is TRBV19, the J gene TRBJ2-5; no reliable D call. Germline V lookup: CDR1 LNHDA, CDR2 SQIVND (reference sequence). With 0 bases removed from V and 4 bases from J, the gap between germline ends came to 0 bases. This CDR3 is 11 amino acids long. In nucleotides, the CDR3 is TGTGCCAGTAGTATAGAAGAGACCCAGTACTTC. This sequence encodes CASSIEETQYF.

This clone came up a few times. The V call is TRBV30, the J call TRBJ1-6; D is uncertain. V was pared by 0 bases and J by 2 bases, with 8 bases between. Germline V gene data show CDR1 as GTSNPN and CDR2 as SVGIG (reference sequence). The CDR3 contains 15 residues. The CDR3 nucleotides read TGTGCCTGGAGTGTACGATCCGCCTATAATTCACCCCTCCACTTT. Translation gives CAWSVRSAYNSPLHF.

A single count supports this clone. The chain has TRBV4-2 and TRBJ2-3; 14 nucleotides agree with TRBD2. Germline CDR1 and CDR2: LGHNA and YNFKEQ. The CDR3 contains 18 residues. J lost 0 bases, V lost 1 base, and 3 bases had no gene match. The CDR3 loop reads CASSQGTSGGPSTDTQYF. The CDR3 DNA reads as TGTGCCAGCAGCCAAGGGACTAGCGGGGGGCCCAGCACAGATACGCAGTATTTT.

The chain uses TRBV9 and TRBJ2-1; 8 nucleotides agree with TRBD2. Germline lookup yields CDR1 SGDLS and CDR2 YYNGEE. J lost 8 bases, V lost 4 bases, and 11 bases had no gene match. This CDR3 has 15 residues. CDR3 nucleotide sequence: TGTGCCAGCAGCCCCCGGACAAAGACTAGCGATGAGCAGTTCTTC. It codes for CASSPRTKTSDEQFF. Together with reference TRBV9 and TRBJ2-1, the CDR3 gives the full variable domain: DSGVTQTPKHLITATGQRVTLRCSPRSGDLSVYWYQQSLDQGLQFLIQYYNGEERAKGNILERFSAQQFPDLHSELNLSSLELGDSALYFCASSPRTKTSDEQFFGPGTRLTVL.